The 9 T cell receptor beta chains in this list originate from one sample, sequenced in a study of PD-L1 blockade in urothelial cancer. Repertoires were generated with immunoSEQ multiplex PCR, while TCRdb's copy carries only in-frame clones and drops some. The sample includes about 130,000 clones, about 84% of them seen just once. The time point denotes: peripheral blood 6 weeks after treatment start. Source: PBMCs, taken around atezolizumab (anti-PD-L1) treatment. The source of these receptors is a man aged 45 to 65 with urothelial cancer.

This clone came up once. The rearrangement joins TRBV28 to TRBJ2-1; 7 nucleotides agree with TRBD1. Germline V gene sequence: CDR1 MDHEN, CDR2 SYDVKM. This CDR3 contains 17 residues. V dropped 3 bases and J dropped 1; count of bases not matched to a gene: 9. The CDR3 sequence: CASSFGQAILSYNEQFF. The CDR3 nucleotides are TGTGCCAGCAGTTTTGGACAGGCGATCCTATCCTACAATGAGCAGTTCTTC.

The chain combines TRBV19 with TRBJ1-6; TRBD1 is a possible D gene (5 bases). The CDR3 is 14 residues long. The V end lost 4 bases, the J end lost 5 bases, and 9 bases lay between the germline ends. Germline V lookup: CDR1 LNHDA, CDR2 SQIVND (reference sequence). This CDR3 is CASSTTVDNSPLHF. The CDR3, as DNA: TGTGCCAGTAGTACGACAGTAGATAATTCACCCCTCCACTTT.

The CDR3 DNA sequence: TGTGCCAGTAGTATAGGCGGGCTAGCGGGCCTCTACGAGCAGTACTTC. Its translation: CASSIGGLAGLYEQYF. V gene TRBV19 combines with J gene TRBJ2-7, with 8 nucleotides matching TRBD2. V was clipped by 1 base and J by 3 bases; unmatched bases: 8. The V gene's germline CDR1 is LNHDA and CDR2 SQIVND (reference sequence). The CDR3 runs 16 residues.

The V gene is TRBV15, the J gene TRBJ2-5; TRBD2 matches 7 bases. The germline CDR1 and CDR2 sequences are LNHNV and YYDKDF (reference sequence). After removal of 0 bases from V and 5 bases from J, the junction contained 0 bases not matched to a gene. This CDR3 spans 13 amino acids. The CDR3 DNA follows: TGTGCCACCAGCAGAGATAGCGGGGAGACCCAGTACTTC. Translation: CATSRDSGETQYF. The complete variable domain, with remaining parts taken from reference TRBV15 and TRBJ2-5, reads DAMVIQNPRYQVTQFGKPVTLSCSQTLNHNVMYWYQQKSSQAPKLLFHYYDKDFNNEADTPDNFQSRRPNTSFCFLDIRSPGLGDTAMYLCATSRDSGETQYFGPGTRLLVL.

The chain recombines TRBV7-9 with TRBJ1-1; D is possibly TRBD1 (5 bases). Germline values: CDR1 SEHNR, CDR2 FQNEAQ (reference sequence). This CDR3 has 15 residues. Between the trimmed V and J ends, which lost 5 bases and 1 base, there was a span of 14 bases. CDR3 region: CASSRGGTGNTEAFF. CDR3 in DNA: TGTGCCAGCAGCCGCGGAGGGACGGGGAACACTGAAGCTTTCTTT.

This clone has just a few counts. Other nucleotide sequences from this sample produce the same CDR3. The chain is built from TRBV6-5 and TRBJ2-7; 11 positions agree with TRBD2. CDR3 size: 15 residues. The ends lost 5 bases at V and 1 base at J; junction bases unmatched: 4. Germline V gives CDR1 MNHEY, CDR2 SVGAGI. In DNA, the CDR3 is TGTGCCAGCAGTCCATCTAGCGGGAGGTCCTACGAGCAGTACTTC. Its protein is CASSPSSGRSYEQYF.

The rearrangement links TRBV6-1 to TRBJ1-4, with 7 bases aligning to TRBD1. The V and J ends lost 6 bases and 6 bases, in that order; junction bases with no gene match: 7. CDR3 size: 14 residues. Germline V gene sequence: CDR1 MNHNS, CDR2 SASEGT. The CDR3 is CASRQGVLDEKLFF. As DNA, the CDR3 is TGTGCCAGCAGGCAGGGGGTTTTGGATGAAAAACTGTTTTTT.

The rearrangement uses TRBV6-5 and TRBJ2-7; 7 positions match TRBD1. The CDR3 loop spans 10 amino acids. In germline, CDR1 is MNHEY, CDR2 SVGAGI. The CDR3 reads CAVGGTEQYF. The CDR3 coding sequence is TGTGCGGTAGGGGGCACCGAGCAGTACTTC.

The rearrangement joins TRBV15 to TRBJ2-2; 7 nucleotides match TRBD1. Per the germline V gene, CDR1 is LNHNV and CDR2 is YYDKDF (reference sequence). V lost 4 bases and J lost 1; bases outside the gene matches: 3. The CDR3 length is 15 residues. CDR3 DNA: TGTGCCACCAGCACTAGACAGGGGAACACCGGGGAGCTGTTTTTT. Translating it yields CATSTRQGNTGELFF.